Following are 15 T cell receptor beta chains from one sample sequenced in a study of cytomegalovirus exposure and HLA in healthy donors (dated 2017 in TCRdb). Library construction relied on the immunoSEQ multiplex PCR assay. For the multiplex PCR, a mixture combining 60 forward primers for TCR Vbeta segments and 13 reverse primers for TCR Jbeta segments was used. TCRdb re-hosts the immuneACCESS table, in-frame sequences only. Its copies lack some clones; in the studies checked, an unresolved V gene accounts for under half of them, and the cause for the rest is not known. For this sample the table gives some 90,000 clones, of which over 55% were detected only once. 5.9% of the sample is held by the ten biggest clonotypes. Sequencing was carried out using PBMCs. These receptors were taken from a boy between 5 and 17 years old in good health and CMV-seropositive.

The CDR3 protein is CASSPGPGNTIYF. DNA for the CDR3: TGTGCCAGCTCACCAGGGCCAGGAAACACCATATATTTT. The chain recombines TRBV18 with TRBJ1-3; no clear D gene. This CDR3 region has 13 residues. The germline V gene has CDR1 KGHSH and CDR2 LQKENI. V shed 2 bases and J shed 4 bases, with 6 bases lying between them.

This chain connects TRBV19 to TRBJ1-1; weak D call: TRBD1 (5 bases). Looked up from germline, CDR1 is LNHDA and CDR2 is SQIVND (reference sequence). Trimming removed 4 bases at V and 1 base at J, with 7 bases between. CDR3 length: 13 residues. CDR3 residues: CASSTDRNTEAFF. CDR3 nucleotides: TGTGCCAGTAGTACCGACAGGAACACTGAAGCTTTCTTT.

The chain uses TRBV5-4 and TRBJ2-5, with 8 bases that match TRBD1. Losses at the gene ends were 4 bases for V and 5 bases for J; bases not matched to a gene: 13. Germline-derived CDR1 and CDR2 are SGHNT and YYREEE (reference sequence). CDR3 length: 16 amino acids. The CDR3 protein is CASSPKDRGRGETQYF. The CDR3 coding sequence is TGTGCCAGCAGCCCGAAAGACAGGGGCAGGGGGGAGACCCAGTACTTC.

The chain has TRBV28 and TRBJ1-1; 11 bases agree with TRBD1. The CDR3 runs to 15 residues. With V trimmed by 4 bases and J by 5 bases, 6 bases remained unmatched. CDR1 is MDHEN, CDR2 SYDVKM, per germline. CDR3 sequence (DNA): TGTGCCAGCAGTTCATCCGGGACAGGGGGGACTGAAGCTTTCTTT. Its translation is CASSSSGTGGTEAFF.

The CDR3 DNA reads TGTGCCAGCAGTTCCAAGTATAAGGACAGGGGGGAGACCCAGTACTTC. It is translated as CASSSKYKDRGETQYF. V is TRBV28 and J is TRBJ2-5; TRBD1 aligns across 10 bases. This CDR3 has 16 residues. Germline CDR1 MDHEN, CDR2 SYDVKM. The trim removed 4 bases at V and 5 bases at J, leaving 10 bases unmatched.

This clone was recorded once. A junction end diverges from the germline sequence, so it may reflect a read error. The V gene is TRBV30, the J gene TRBJ1-2, with 8 bases lining up with TRBD1. Germline V lookup: CDR1 GTSNPN, CDR2 SVGIG (reference sequence). This CDR3 has 15 amino acids. CDR3 region: CAWSVQGGASYGYPF. DNA of the CDR3: TGTGCCTGGAGTGTACAGGGGGGCGCGTCCTATGGCTACCCCTTC.

CDR3 sequence: CASSQDRTGGIEKLFF. The DNA for the CDR3 is TGTGCCAGCAGCCAAGATCGGACAGGGGGCATTGAAAAACTGTTTTTT. The chain has TRBV4-2 and TRBJ1-4, with 11 bases lining up with TRBD1. CDR3 length: 16 amino acids. The V gene's germline CDR1 is LGHNA and CDR2 YNFKEQ. The ends lost 0 bases at V and 7 bases at J; junction bases unmatched: 4.

This chain links TRBV2 with TRBJ2-3; no clear D gene. The CDR3 totals 14 residues. Trimming pared 11 bases from V and 2 bases from J, leaving 17 bases between. CDR1 SNHLY and CDR2 FYNNEI come from the germline V gene. CDR3 DNA: TGTGCCTCCCTCGCGCGCGAACCCACAGATACGCAGTATTTT. The encoded protein is CASLAREPTDTQYF.

The V and J genes are TRBV2 and TRBJ2-7; D gene uncertain. Germline V gene sequence: CDR1 SNHLY, CDR2 FYNNEI. Trimming pared 8 bases from V and 1 base from J, leaving 9 bases between. The length of the CDR3 is 12 residues. In DNA, the CDR3 is TGTGCCAGCCTTGGCCAGTCCTACGAGCAGTACTTC. Residues: CASLGQSYEQYF.

This clone came up a few times. The CDR3 is CSVARGAGVNTGELFF. CDR3 nucleotide sequence: TGCAGCGTTGCACGAGGAGCAGGGGTGAACACCGGGGAGCTGTTTTTT. The chain has TRBV29-1 and TRBJ2-2, with D possibly TRBD1 on 6 matching bases. The V and J ends lost 4 bases and 1 base respectively, with 16 bases between them. The CDR3 contains 16 residues. The germline CDR1 and CDR2 sequences are SQVTM and ANQGSEA.

The chain uses TRBV6-6 and TRBJ2-7; 10 bases fit TRBD2. With 2 bases clipped from V and 7 bases from J, the junction kept 5 bases outside the gene matches. This CDR3 is 14 amino acids long. CDR1 MNHNY and CDR2 SVGAGI come from the germline V gene (reference sequence). The CDR3 DNA sequence: TGTGCCAGCAGTTACGCAGCGGGAGGGCGTGAGCAGTACTTC. This translates into CASSYAAGGREQYF.

This chain uses TRBV27 with TRBJ1-2; 9 positions match TRBD1. V dropped 2 bases and J dropped 0; count of bases not matched to a gene: 1. This CDR3 comprises 15 residues. CDR1 MNHEY and CDR2 SMNVEV come from the germline V gene (reference sequence). The CDR3 nucleotides are TGTGCCAGCAGTTTAGGACAGGGGACTAACTATGGCTACACCTTC. Its translation is CASSLGQGTNYGYTF.

V and J are TRBV18 and TRBJ2-1; 10 positions match TRBD2. Germline CDR1 and CDR2: KGHSH and LQKENI. Trimming cost V 3 bases and J 4 bases; bases outside gene matches: 15. The CDR3 is made up of 19 amino acids. The chain's CDR3 is CASSPSVVLLAGRYNEQFF. DNA for the CDR3: TGTGCCAGCTCACCCTCCGTGGTGCTACTAGCGGGGAGGTACAATGAGCAGTTCTTC.

This clone appeared a few times. This chain uses TRBV6-1 with TRBJ1-1, with D perhaps TRBD1 (5 bases). The CDR3 consists of 14 residues. V gave up 3 bases and J gave up 2 bases, with 10 bases separating them. Germline V gene lookup returns CDR1 MNHNS and CDR2 SASEGT. The CDR3 DNA is TGTGCCAGCAGTGACGGGGGGGGAAACACTGAAGCTTTCTTT. Translating it yields CASSDGGGNTEAFF.

This clone was seen only a few times. The chain links TRBV30 to TRBJ2-3; 8 positions agree with TRBD2. Germline-derived CDR1 and CDR2 are GTSNPN and SVGIG (reference sequence). Unmatched junction bases numbered 5, after V lost 1 base and J lost 2 bases. The CDR3 length is 15 residues. CDR3 amino acids: CAWSGAGVFTDTQYF. As DNA, the CDR3 is TGTGCCTGGAGTGGAGCGGGGGTCTTCACAGATACGCAGTATTTT.